The 14 T cell receptor beta chains presented below share a single source sample, sequenced in a study of shared clonotypes between healthy human individuals. Using immunoSEQ multiplex PCR, the repertoire was profiled, and TCRdb retains in-frame clones only, with some absent. Counted here are hundreds of thousands of clones, 60% to 80% occurring once; the ten biggest clones make up about 1.8%. Material: memory CD4+ T cells sorted from blood. This sample's subset: CD45RA-negative fraction. Receptors originate from a woman aged 25-40 years in good health.

The chain links TRBV29-1 to TRBJ2-7; 7 positions match TRBD1. In germline, CDR1 is SQVTM, CDR2 ANQGSEA. Germline trimming cut 6 bases from V and 6 bases from J; bases unmatched to any gene: 11. The CDR3 spans 13 residues. Here the CDR3 reads CSVPVGQLGEQYF. CDR3 nucleotide sequence: TGCAGCGTCCCGGTGGGACAGCTTGGCGAGCAGTACTTC.

J is TRBJ2-3 and V is TRBV6-4; D call uncertain. Germline loops: CDR1 MRHNA, CDR2 SNTAGT. Trimming shortened V by 4 bases and J by 3 bases, and 11 bases separated the two germline ends. The CDR3 has 14 amino acids. The CDR3 sequence: CASSGTHETDTQYF. The CDR3 nucleotides are TGTGCCAGCAGTGGAACGCACGAGACAGATACGCAGTATTTT.

The V call is TRBV9, the J call TRBJ2-2; 7 bases are a match to TRBD2. V gave up 3 bases and J gave up 7 bases; unmatched junction bases: 6. Germline lookup yields CDR1 SGDLS and CDR2 YYNGEE. The CDR3 spans 14 residues. CDR3: CASSAGLVDGELFF. DNA for the CDR3: TGTGCCAGCAGCGCCGGACTAGTCGACGGGGAGCTGTTTTTT.

This clone was seen a few times. This chain uses TRBV19 with TRBJ1-2, with D perhaps TRBD1 (5 bases). Germline lookup yields CDR1 LNHDA and CDR2 SQIVND (reference sequence). The CDR3 has 15 residues. Trimming shortened V by 3 bases and J by 6 bases, and 17 bases separated the two germline ends. The CDR3 sequence: CASSIPRGYVDGYTF. CDR3 DNA: TGTGCCAGTAGTATTCCACGGGGCTACGTTGATGGCTACACCTTC.

CDR3 region: CAVVAGGEKLFF. CDR3 nucleotide sequence: TGTGCCGTGGTCGCCGGGGGTGAAAAACTGTTTTTT. The rearrangement links TRBV7-9 to TRBJ1-4; D might be TRBD1 (5 bases). V lost 11 bases to trimming and J lost 7 bases, with 14 bases between them. The CDR3 length is 12 residues. From germline, CDR1 is SEHNR and CDR2 FQNEAQ (reference sequence). The full variable domain, completed using reference TRBV7-9 and TRBJ1-4, is DTGVSQNPRHKITKRGQNVTFRCDPISEHNRLYWYRQTLGQGPEFLTYFQNEAQLEKSRLLSDRFSAERPKGSFSTLEIQRTEQGDSAMYLCAVVAGGEKLFFGSGTQLSVL.

Only one count was recorded for this clone. The chain joins TRBV20-1 to TRBJ1-5; D is unresolved. CDR3 length equals 11 residues. Germline V CDR1 and CDR2: DFQATT, SNEGSKA (reference sequence). Trimming cost V 4 bases and J 4 bases, with 5 bases left between them. This CDR3 reads CSAKTNQPQHF. Written as DNA, the CDR3 is TGCAGTGCTAAAACGAATCAGCCCCAGCATTTT.

This clone was detected only a few times. The rearrangement uses TRBV6-5 and TRBJ2-3; no firm D call. Deletions cut 6 bases from V and 2 bases from J, with 6 bases between. The CDR3 sequence is 12 residues long. In germline, CDR1 is MNHEY, CDR2 SVGAGI. CDR3 nucleotide sequence: TGTGCCAGCAGGAGCTTCACAGATACGCAGTATTTT. Translation gives CASRSFTDTQYF.

The chain employs TRBV19 and TRBJ2-4, with 8 bases fitting TRBD1. Trimming removed 5 bases from V and 3 bases from J; junction bases left unmatched: 3. CDR1 is LNHDA and CDR2 is SQIVND in the germline V gene (reference sequence). The CDR3 consists of 14 residues. This CDR3 is CASSPTGGKNIQYF. The CDR3 region has the DNA TGTGCCAGTAGTCCAACAGGGGGCAAAAACATTCAGTACTTC.

The V call is TRBV5-6, the J call TRBJ2-7, with D possibly called TRBD1 or TRBD2 (7 bases each). The germline V gene has CDR1 SGHDT and CDR2 YYEEEE. The CDR3 spans 15 residues. V lost 4 bases and J lost 5, with 19 bases in between. The CDR3 DNA is TGTGCCAGCAGCCCGACAGGGTCGCGGGGGCACGAGCAGTACTTC. Translated, it gives CASSPTGSRGHEQYF. The variable domain in full, with the rest retrieved from reference TRBV5-6 and TRBJ2-7, is DAGVTQSPTHLIKTRGQQVTLRCSPKSGHDTVSWYQQALGQGPQFIFQYYEEEERQRGNFPDRFSGHQFPNYSSELNVNALLLGDSALYLCASSPTGSRGHEQYFGPGTRLTVT.

The chain recombines TRBV27 with TRBJ1-2, with 12 bases identical to TRBD1. The CDR3 contains 15 residues. From germline, CDR1 is MNHEY and CDR2 SMNVEV (reference sequence). Trimming removed 6 bases from V and 4 bases from J; junction bases left unmatched: 6. CDR3 amino acids: CASRPGQGAGYGYTF. The CDR3 DNA follows: TGTGCCAGCAGGCCGGGACAGGGGGCGGGCTATGGCTACACCTTC.

V is TRBV11-2 and J is TRBJ2-3; 10 positions match TRBD2. The J segment lost 1 base and the V segment lost 5 bases, leaving 6 bases of the junction unmatched. CDR3 length: 16 residues. Germline V gene data show CDR1 as SGHAT and CDR2 as FQNNGV. CDR3 DNA sequence: TGTGCCAGCAGCCGGACTAGCGGTAGTGGCACAGATACGCAGTATTTT. This encodes CASSRTSGSGTDTQYF.

This sequence joins TRBV5-1 and TRBJ2-7; the match to TRBD1 covers 11 bases. The germline CDR1 and CDR2 sequences are SGHRS and YFSETQ. The CDR3 has 16 amino acids. V lost 3 bases and J lost 3; bases outside the gene matches: 8. CDR3 nucleotides: TGCGCCAGCAGCTCGGGCGCGGACAGGGGGCTCTACGAGCAGTACTTC. Encoded protein: CASSSGADRGLYEQYF. The whole variable domain, filled in from reference TRBV5-1 and TRBJ2-7, reads KAGVTQTPRYLIKTRGQQVTLSCSPISGHRSVSWYQQTPGQGLQFLFEYFSETQRNKGNFPGRFSGRQFSNSRSEMNVSTLELGDSALYLCASSSGADRGLYEQYFGPGTRLTVT.

The count of this clone is one. V is TRBV4-2 and J is TRBJ2-1; D is unclear. The CDR3 is made up of 15 amino acids. Trimming removed 0 bases from V and 14 bases from J, with 20 bases in between. CDR1 is LGHNA, CDR2 YNFKEQ, per germline. The CDR3 nucleotides are TGTGCCAGCAGCCAAGATTCGACCCGCTTGGTGGGGAAGTTCTTC. Its protein is CASSQDSTRLVGKFF.

A remark on this clone: The sample holds other DNA sequences that translate to the same CDR3. The V and J genes are TRBV4-2 and TRBJ2-1, with 7 bases matching TRBD2. J lost 5 bases, V lost 4 bases, and 5 bases had no gene match. CDR1 is LGHNA and CDR2 is YNFKEQ in the germline V gene. The CDR3 spans 14 residues. CDR3 sequence reads: CASSRGGGDNEQFF. The CDR3, as DNA: TGTGCCAGCAGCCGGGGGGGAGGTGACAATGAGCAGTTCTTC.